This TCR beta chain derives from a study of blood T cells in healthy people across ages. Study-wide results and limits: Leaving the PBMCs unsorted stopped any conclusive comparison of naive versus antigen-experienced cells.

The CDR3 consists of 15 residues. Then a second PCR, running roughly 7 to 11 cycles, was carried out with a sample-barcoded 5' primer and a J-beta primer mix. MiXCR was run by TCRdb on the 5' RACE reads, yielding one entry per CDR3 protein. In the table there are more than 800,000 distinct CDR3 sequences, more than 35% of which are singletons. Comments on this clonotype: The target antigen is unknown. One end of the junction is discordant with germline, which a read error may explain.

This TCR came from a woman aged 60 to 75 in good health. The sample taken for sequencing was blood. The V gene is TRBV12-3 or TRBV12-4, the J gene TRBJ2-3, with 7 bases that match TRBD2. The DNA of the CDR3 is TGTGCCGGCAGTCCTCGGGACTATAGGCGGGATACGCAGTATTTT. Encoded protein: CAGSPRDYRRDTQYF.